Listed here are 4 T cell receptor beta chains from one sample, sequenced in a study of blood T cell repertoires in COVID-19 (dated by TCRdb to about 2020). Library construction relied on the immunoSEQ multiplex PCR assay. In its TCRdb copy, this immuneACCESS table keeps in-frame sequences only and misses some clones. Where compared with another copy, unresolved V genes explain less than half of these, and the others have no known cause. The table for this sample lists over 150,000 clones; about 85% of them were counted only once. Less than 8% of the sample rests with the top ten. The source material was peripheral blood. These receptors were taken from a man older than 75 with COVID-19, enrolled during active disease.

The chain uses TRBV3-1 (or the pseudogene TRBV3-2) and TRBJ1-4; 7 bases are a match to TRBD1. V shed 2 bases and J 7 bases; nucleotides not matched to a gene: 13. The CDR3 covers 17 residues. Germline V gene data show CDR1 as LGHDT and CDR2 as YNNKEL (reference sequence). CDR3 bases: TGTGCCAGCAGCCAACATACTTCGACAGGGTACGGTGAAAAACTGTTTTTT. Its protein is CASSQHTSTGYGEKLFF.

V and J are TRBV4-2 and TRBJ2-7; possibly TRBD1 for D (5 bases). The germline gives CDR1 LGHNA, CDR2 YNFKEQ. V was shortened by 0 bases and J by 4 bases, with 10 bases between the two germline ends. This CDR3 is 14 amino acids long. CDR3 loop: CASSQDPTEYEQYF. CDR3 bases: TGTGCCAGCAGCCAAGATCCGACAGAATACGAGCAGTACTTC.

CDR3 nucleotide sequence: TGCGCCAGCAGCCAAGAGGGACCGGGACTAGCGGCCCGGGGTAATGAGCAGTTCTTC. Its protein is CASSQEGPGLAARGNEQFF. This chain connects TRBV4-1 to TRBJ2-1, with 11 bases that match TRBD2. The CDR3 has 19 residues. With 0 bases clipped from V and 7 bases from J, the junction kept 14 bases outside the gene matches. Looked up from germline, CDR1 is MGHRA and CDR2 is YSYEKL.

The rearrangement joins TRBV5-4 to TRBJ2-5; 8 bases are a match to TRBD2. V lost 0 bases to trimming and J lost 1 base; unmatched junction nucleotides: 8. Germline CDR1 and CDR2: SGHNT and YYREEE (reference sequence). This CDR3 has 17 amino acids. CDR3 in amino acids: CASSLAGGRGPQETQYF. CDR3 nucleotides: TGTGCCAGCAGCTTGGCGGGGGGGCGGGGCCCCCAAGAGACCCAGTACTTC. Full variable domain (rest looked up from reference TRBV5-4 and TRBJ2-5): ETGVTQSPTHLIKTRGQQVTLRCSSQSGHNTVSWYQQALGQGPQFIFQYYREEENGRGNFPPRFSGLQFPNYSSELNVNALELDDSALYLCASSLAGGRGPQETQYFGPGTRLLVL.